The text below deals with one TCR beta chain. What antigen it recognizes has not been identified. Base qualities are not at hand, and no much larger clone is one base apart. The data belong to a study of T cell repertoires in cytomegalovirus infection (dated by TCRdb to the late 2010s). Regarding the research as a whole: Peptide stimulations targeted recently identified HLA-C-restricted CMV epitopes, whose presentation resists viral immunomodulation, together with well-studied HLA-B-restricted epitopes. Donor HLA type was relevant to the analysis, as public TCR beta signatures indicated carriage of CMV infection together with the matching HLA type. Broader findings and caveats from the paper: Cumulative frequency of public TCR beta family members discriminated carriers of CMV infection plus the relevant HLA type in this cohort and an independent roughly 340-donor cohort. The ex vivo response was dominated by HLA-C-restricted CMV-specific TCR beta clonotypes, which also provided the single most frequent clonotype in two of eight donors.

This sample's treatment or condition label indicates: in vitro stimulation with specific CMV peptide epitopes to enrich CMV-specific T cells. TCRdb shows the sequencer as Illumina HiSeq 1500. TCRdb passed the public sequencing reads through fastp at Q25 and MiXCR, retaining productive beta sequences. Entries that share a CDR3 protein sequence are merged under the most common genes and DNA. For this sample there are about 830,000 distinct CDR3 sequences; 30% to 35% appear just once. The ten largest clones take up over 10% of the sample. The CDR3 contains 9 residues, cysteine and phenylalanine counted. Only CDR3 DNA is held: 27 bases, read in frame from base 1. The CDR1 and CDR2 encoded by the germline V gene (reference sequence) are DFQATT and SNEGSKA.

Recombination joined TRBV20-1 with TRBJ1-6, and possibly TRBD1, on 5 matching bases. The specimen comprised cultured CD8+ T cells from PBMCs, sampled from culture after CMV antigen stimulation. This TCR was sampled from a human donor in good health (CMV status not recorded). Some clones in this sample may be carry-over from other donors' samples. Here is the DNA: TGCACCACCGGGGGACCCCTCCACTTT. The resulting protein is CTTGGPLHF.